The source of this TCR beta chain is a study of T-cell reconstitution after alpha-beta-depleted transplantation in children. General study points: The high TCRbeta diversity at day 60 in some patients came from surviving recipient T cells and thymic progenitors. Reported findings indicate that, about two months after transplant, alpha-beta T cells came from several hundred expanded clones, which were derived from non-depleted graft cells.

It was with unique molecular identifiers that the TCRbeta library was prepared. Each CDR3 protein is one row after TCRdb ran MiXCR on the PCR reads. Of 490,000 or so distinct CDR3 sequences in the sample, under 12% were seen once. The V and J ends lost 6 bases and 3 bases respectively, with 12 bases between them. Germline CDR1 and CDR2: MNHEY and SVGEGT. CDR3 length: 13 amino acids. There are a few counts of this clonotype. Its target is unknown. Sequencing used PBMCs, obtained before TCRalphabeta/CD19-depleted stem cell transplant. The chain carries TRBV6-2 or TRBV6-3 and TRBJ2-7; the D is unclear. This clonotype was obtained from a child younger than 10 with inherited bone marrow failure, due to receive a stem cell transplant. Here the CDR3 DNA reads TGTGCCAGCAGAATGGCTGGCGGCTACGAGCAGTACTTC. As protein: CASRMAGGYEQYF.